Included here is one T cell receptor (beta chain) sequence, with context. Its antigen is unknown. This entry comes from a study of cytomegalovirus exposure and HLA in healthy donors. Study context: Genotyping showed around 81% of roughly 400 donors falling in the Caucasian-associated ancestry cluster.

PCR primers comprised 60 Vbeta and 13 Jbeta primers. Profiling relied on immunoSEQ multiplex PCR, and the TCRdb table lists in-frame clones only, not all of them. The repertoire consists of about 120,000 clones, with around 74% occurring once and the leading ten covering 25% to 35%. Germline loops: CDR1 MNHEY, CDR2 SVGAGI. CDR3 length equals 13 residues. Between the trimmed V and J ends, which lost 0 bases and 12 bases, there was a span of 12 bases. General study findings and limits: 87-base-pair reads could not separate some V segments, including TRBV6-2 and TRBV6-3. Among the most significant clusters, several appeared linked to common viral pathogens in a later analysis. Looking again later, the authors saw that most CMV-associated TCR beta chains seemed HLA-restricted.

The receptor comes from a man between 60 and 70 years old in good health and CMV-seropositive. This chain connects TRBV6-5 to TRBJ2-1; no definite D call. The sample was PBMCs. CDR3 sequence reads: CASSYSRLDGQFF. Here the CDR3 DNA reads TGTGCCAGCAGTTACTCGCGGTTAGACGGGCAGTTCTTC.